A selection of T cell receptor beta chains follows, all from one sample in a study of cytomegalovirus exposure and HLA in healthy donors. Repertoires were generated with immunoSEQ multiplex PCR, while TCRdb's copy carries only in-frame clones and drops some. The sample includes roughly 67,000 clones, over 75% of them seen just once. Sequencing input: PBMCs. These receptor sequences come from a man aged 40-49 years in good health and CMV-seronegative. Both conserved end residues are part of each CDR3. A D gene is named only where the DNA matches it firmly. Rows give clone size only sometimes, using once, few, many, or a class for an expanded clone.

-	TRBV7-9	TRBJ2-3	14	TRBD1	TGTGCCAGCAGCTCCGGACAGGGACCAGATACGCAGTATTTT	CASSSGQGPDTQYF
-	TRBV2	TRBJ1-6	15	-	TGTGCCAGCAGCGAAGTACAGGTCGGGGGATCACCCCTCCACTTT	CASSEVQVGGSPLHF
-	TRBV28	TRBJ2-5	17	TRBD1	TGTGCCAGCAGTTTAGCCCCTTTACAGGGGGCGGGGGAGACCCAGTACTTC	CASSLAPLQGAGETQYF
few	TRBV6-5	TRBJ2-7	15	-	TGTGCCAGCAGGCGCAACCGGGACTCGTCCTACGAGCAGTACTTC	CASRRNRDSSYEQYF
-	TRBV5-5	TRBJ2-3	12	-	TGTGCCAGCAGCCAAGCCACAGATACGCAGTATTTT	CASSQATDTQYF
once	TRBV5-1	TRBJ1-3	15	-	TGCGCCAGCAGCTTGGGGGCAGCGGGTGGAAACACCATATATTTT	CASSLGAAGGNTIYF
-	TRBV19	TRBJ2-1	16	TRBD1	TGTGCCAGTAGTATAGAAGGGAGGACAGGGACGAATGAGCAGTTCTTC	CASSIEGRTGTNEQFF
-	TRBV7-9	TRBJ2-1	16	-	TGTGCCAGCAGCTTAGGAGGGGGGGTCCTTGAGCTTGAGCAGTTCTTC	CASSLGGGVLELEQFF
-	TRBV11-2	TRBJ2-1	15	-	TGTGCCAGCAGATCCCCTGAGGGTTCCTACAATGAGCAGTTCTTC	CASRSPEGSYNEQFF
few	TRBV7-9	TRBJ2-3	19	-	TGTTCCAGCAGCTTAGTTCGATCCATGTCGTACAGGGGCACAGATACGCAGTATTTT	CSSSLVRSMSYRGTDTQYF
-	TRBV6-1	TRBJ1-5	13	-	TGTGCCAGCAGTCCAGGGGTTAATCAGCCCCAGCATTTT	CASSPGVNQPQHF
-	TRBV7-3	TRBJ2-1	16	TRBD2	TGTGCCAGCAGCATAGCCGGGACTAGGGGATACAATGAGCAGTTCTTC	CASSIAGTRGYNEQFF
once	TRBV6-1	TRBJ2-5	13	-	TGTGCCCTCAGGGGAGGGGTCCAAGAGACCCAGTACTTC	CALRGGVQETQYF
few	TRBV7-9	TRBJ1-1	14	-	TGTGCCAGCAGCTTAAACGCAGGGCTCACTGAAGCTTTCTTT	CASSLNAGLTEAFF
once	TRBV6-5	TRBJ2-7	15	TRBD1	TGTGCCAGCAGTTGGACAGGGGGCACCTCCTACGAGCAGTACTTC	CASSWTGGTSYEQYF
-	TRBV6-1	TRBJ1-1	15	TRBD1	TGTGCCAGCAGCTACCCCGGGACAGGGGGCCCTGAAGCTTTCTTT	CASSYPGTGGPEAFF
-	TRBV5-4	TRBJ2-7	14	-	TGTGCCAGCAGCTTGGCCTCCCCGGGCTACGAGCAGTACTTC	CASSLASPGYEQYF
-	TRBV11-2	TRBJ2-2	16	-	TGTGCCAGCAGCTTAGATAGGAGGGGGCACACCGGGGAGCTGTTTTTT	CASSLDRRGHTGELFF
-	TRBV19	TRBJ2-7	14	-	TGTGCCAGTAGTATTGGTGACAGATACTACGAGCAGTACTTC	CASSIGDRYYEQYF
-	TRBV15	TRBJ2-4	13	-	TGTGCCACCAGCAGGGGCCAGGAGGACATTCAGTACTTC	CATSRGQEDIQYF
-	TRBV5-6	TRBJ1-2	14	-	TGTGCCAGCAGCCCCCAGAGGGGAGGCTATGGCTACACCTTC	CASSPQRGGYGYTF
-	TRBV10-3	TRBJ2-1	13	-	TGTGCCATCAGTCCGATCGACAGGAATGAGCAGTTCTTC	CAISPIDRNEQFF
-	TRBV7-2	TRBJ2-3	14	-	TGTGCCAGCAGGGTCGGCGGGACCGTAGATACGCAGTATTTT	CASRVGGTVDTQYF
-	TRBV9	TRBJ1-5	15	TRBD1	TGTGCCAGCAGCCAAACAGGACAGGCTAATCAGCCCCAGCATTTT	CASSQTGQANQPQHF
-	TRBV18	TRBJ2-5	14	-	TGTGCCAGCTCACCACCGGGGACTCACGGGACCCAGTACTTC	CASSPPGTHGTQYF
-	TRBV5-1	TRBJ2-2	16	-	TGCGCCAGCAGCTTGGTTCAGGGGATTAACACCGGGGAGCTGTTTTTT	CASSLVQGINTGELFF
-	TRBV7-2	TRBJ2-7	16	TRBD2	TGTGCCAGCAGCTACGCCCGGACTAGCGGGAGTTACGAGCAGTACTTC	CASSYARTSGSYEQYF
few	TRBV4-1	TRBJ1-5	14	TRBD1	TGCGCCAGCAGCCCAACAGGGGGCAGGCAGCCCCAGCATTTT	CASSPTGGRQPQHF
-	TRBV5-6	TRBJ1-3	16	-	TGTGCCAGCAGTATTACGCCGCGGAGCTCTGGAAACACCATATATTTT	CASSITPRSSGNTIYF
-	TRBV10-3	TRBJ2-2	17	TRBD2	TGTGCCATCAGCGGACTAGCGGGGACTAAGAACACCGGGGAGCTGTTTTTT	CAISGLAGTKNTGELFF
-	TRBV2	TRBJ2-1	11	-	TGTGCCAGCCCCTCCCGTCCTGAGCAGTTCTTC	CASPSRPEQFF
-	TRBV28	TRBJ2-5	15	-	TGTGCCAGCAGTCCCCGACAGTTCGGGCAAGAGACCCAGTACTTC	CASSPRQFGQETQYF
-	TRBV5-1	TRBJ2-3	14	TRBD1	TGCGCCAGCAGAGGGGGCGGACGCACAGATACGCAGTATTTT	CASRGGGRTDTQYF
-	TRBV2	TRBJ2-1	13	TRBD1	TGTGCCAGCAGTGCGACAGGGGGCAATGAGCAGTTCTTC	CASSATGGNEQFF
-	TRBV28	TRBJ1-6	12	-	TGTGCCAGCAGTTTAGCAGTTTCACCCCTCCACTTT	CASSLAVSPLHF
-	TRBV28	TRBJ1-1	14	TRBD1	TGTGCCAGCAGTCCCGTCGACAGGGCCACTGAAGCTTTCTTT	CASSPVDRATEAFF
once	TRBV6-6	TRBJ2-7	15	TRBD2	TGTGCCAGCAGCCGACTAGCGGGAGAAGGGTACGAGCAGTACTTC	CASSRLAGEGYEQYF
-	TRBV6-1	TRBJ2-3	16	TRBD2	TGTGCCAGCAGTGCTCGGACTAGTTCAAGCACAGATACGCAGTATTTT	CASSARTSSSTDTQYF
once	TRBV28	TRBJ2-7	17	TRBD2	TGTGCCAGCAGTTTACCGCGGACTAGCGGGAGGTCCCCCGAGCAGTACTTC	CASSLPRTSGRSPEQYF
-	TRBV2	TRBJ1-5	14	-	TGTGCCAGCAGTGAACGGTCAGGGGTGCAGCCCCAGCATTTT	CASSERSGVQPQHF